What follows is one T cell receptor beta chain and its context. Produced via immunoSEQ multiplex PCR; TCRdb's table is partial and in-frame only. The data show tens of thousands of clones, 84% seen once. The data derive from a study of control samples from healthy donors and cancer patients. CDR1 SGDLS and CDR2 YYNGEE come from the germline V gene. With 3 bases removed from V and 2 bases from J, the gap between germline ends came to 13 bases. The CDR3 consists of 15 residues. Sample: PBMCs. The V and J genes are TRBV9 and TRBJ2-3; D is ambiguous. This TCR was recovered from a man between 60 and 75 years old with head and neck cancer. DNA for the CDR3: TGTGCCAGCAGCGGACCGAATATTAACACAGATACGCAGTATTTT. Residues: CASSGPNINTDTQYF.